The 29 T cell receptor beta chains listed next were all sequenced from one sample in a study of shared clonotypes between healthy human individuals. Positively selected for CCR7, the CD45RO-negative cells used as naive CD8 cells excluded terminally differentiated effector memory CD45RA+ cells. TCRdb's table, derived via immunoSEQ multiplex PCR, lists solely in-frame clones and lacks some. The repertoire consists of 2 million or so clones, with about 95% occurring once and the leading ten covering roughly 1.1%. Specimen: naive CD8+ T cells sorted from blood. The receptors come from a man between 18 and 35 years old in good health.

A single count supports this clone. The rearrangement links TRBV11-2 to TRBJ2-7; 9 positions agree with TRBD1. V was pared by 4 bases and J by 7 bases, with 17 bases of the junction left unmatched. CDR3 length: 17 amino acids. Germline-derived CDR1 and CDR2 are SGHAT and FQNNGV. This CDR3 is CASSSRGRDRAFWEQYF. CDR3 nucleotides: TGTGCCAGCAGCTCTCGGGGACGGGACAGGGCTTTCTGGGAGCAGTACTTC.

The CDR3 region has the DNA TGTGCCAGCAGCTTAGTCGGGCAGGCCCCGGGCTACACCTTC. Translated: CASSLVGQAPGYTF. V usage is TRBV7-2 and J usage is TRBJ1-2; D ambiguous. V lost 1 base, J lost 8 bases, and 14 bases lay in between. Germline V gives CDR1 SGHTA, CDR2 FQGNSA. This CDR3 has 14 residues.

The chain couples TRBV7-9 to TRBJ2-7, with D possibly being TRBD1 (6 bases). Trimming pared 5 bases from V and 0 bases from J, leaving 11 bases between. The CDR3 sequence is 14 residues long. Germline lookup yields CDR1 SEHNR and CDR2 FQNEAQ (reference sequence). CDR3 bases: TGTGCCAGCAGCCGCCTAGGGGGCTCCTACGAGCAGTACTTC. Its translation is CASSRLGGSYEQYF. Supplemented by reference TRBV7-9 and TRBJ2-7, the full variable domain reads DTGVSQNPRHKITKRGQNVTFRCDPISEHNRLYWYRQTLGQGPEFLTYFQNEAQLEKSRLLSDRFSAERPKGSFSTLEIQRTEQGDSAMYLCASSRLGGSYEQYFGPGTRLTVT.

As to this clone: The sample holds other DNA sequences that translate to the same CDR3. The V call is TRBV27, the J call TRBJ2-5; D might be TRBD1 (6 bases). Trimming left V 3 bases short and J 1 base short, with 9 bases between. Germline V gene lookup returns CDR1 MNHEY and CDR2 SMNVEV (reference sequence). This CDR3 is built from 14 residues. This CDR3 is CASSFLGAQETQYF. The CDR3 DNA sequence: TGTGCCAGCAGTTTTCTGGGGGCCCAAGAGACCCAGTACTTC.

The V and J genes are TRBV10-2 and TRBJ2-7; D is unresolved. The V gene's germline CDR1 is WSHSY and CDR2 SAAADI. The CDR3 is 12 residues long. V was shortened by 7 bases and J by 1 base, with 8 bases between the two germline ends. CDR3 amino acids: CASTPGSYEQYF. CDR3 sequence (DNA): TGCGCCAGCACCCCCGGTTCCTACGAGCAGTACTTC.

V is TRBV2 and J is TRBJ1-1, with 12 nucleotides matching TRBD1. Germline V gene sequence: CDR1 SNHLY, CDR2 FYNNEI. CDR3 size: 16 residues. V dropped 5 bases and J dropped 1; count of bases not matched to a gene: 5. The CDR3 spells CASSPPGQGANTEAFF. CDR3 DNA: TGTGCCAGCAGTCCTCCGGGACAGGGGGCGAACACTGAAGCTTTCTTT.

As to this clone: Additional DNA sequences in this sample encode the identical CDR3. V usage is TRBV6-5 and J usage is TRBJ1-5, with 9 nucleotides matching TRBD1. The germline V gene encodes CDR1 MNHEY and CDR2 SVGAGI. This CDR3 spans 15 amino acids. V dropped 2 bases and J dropped 1; count of bases not matched to a gene: 0. This CDR3 is CASSYGTGSNQPQHF. The CDR3 coding sequence is TGTGCCAGCAGTTACGGGACAGGGAGCAATCAGCCCCAGCATTTT.

The J gene is TRBJ2-3, the V gene TRBV30, with unresolved D. Deletions cut 0 bases from V and 2 bases from J, with 15 bases between. CDR1 GTSNPN and CDR2 SVGIG come from the germline V gene (reference sequence). The CDR3 length is 16 residues. The CDR3 region has the DNA TGTGCCTGGAGTGTACGGTCGCTAGTGGTCACAGATACGCAGTATTTT. The encoded protein is CAWSVRSLVVTDTQYF.

The rearrangement uses TRBV9 and TRBJ2-7, with 9 positions matching TRBD1. This CDR3 region has 13 residues. The V segment lost 3 bases and the J segment 6 bases; nucleotides outside the gene matches: 4. Germline values: CDR1 SGDLS, CDR2 YYNGEE. The CDR3 loop reads CASSDGTGSEQYF. CDR3 DNA sequence: TGTGCCAGCAGCGACGGGACAGGGAGCGAGCAGTACTTC.

The chain couples TRBV19 to TRBJ2-7, with TRBD1 as a possible D gene (6 bases). The V end lost 3 bases, the J end lost 3 bases, and 12 bases lay between the germline ends. This CDR3 region has 14 residues. Germline assignment: CDR1 LNHDA and CDR2 SQIVND (reference sequence). The CDR3 region is CASSISQGYYEQYF. Here the CDR3 DNA reads TGTGCCAGTAGTATCTCACAGGGCTACTACGAGCAGTACTTC.

V is TRBV7-9 and J is TRBJ2-3, with D maybe TRBD1 (6 bases). Deletions cut 5 bases from V and 0 bases from J, with 15 bases between. Germline assignment: CDR1 SEHNR and CDR2 FQNEAQ (reference sequence). This CDR3 is built from 16 residues. The CDR3 sequence is CASSPQDSASTDTQYF. CDR3 in DNA: TGTGCCAGCAGCCCCCAGGACAGTGCTAGCACAGATACGCAGTATTTT.

About this clone itself: The identical CDR3 is also encoded by other nucleotide sequences in the sample. This chain links TRBV19 with TRBJ1-1; D not resolved. V was trimmed by 0 bases and J by 1 base, leaving 6 bases between them. This CDR3 spans 14 amino acids. The germline V gene has CDR1 LNHDA and CDR2 SQIVND (reference sequence). The CDR3 spells CASSIDLENTEAFF. The CDR3 coding sequence is TGTGCCAGTAGTATAGATCTCGAGAACACTGAAGCTTTCTTT.

The genes are TRBV2 and TRBJ1-1; 7 nucleotides align to TRBD1. V was pared by 8 bases and J by 0 bases, with 6 bases of the junction left unmatched. This CDR3 region has 14 residues. Looked up from germline, CDR1 is SNHLY and CDR2 is FYNNEI. CDR3 sequence reads: CASPRDSLNTEAFF. The CDR3 region has the DNA TGTGCCAGCCCCAGGGACAGTTTGAACACTGAAGCTTTCTTT.

Of note for this clone: Different DNA sequences within this sample yield the same CDR3. The V call is TRBV7-9, the J call TRBJ2-1, with no clear D. Germline assignment: CDR1 SEHNR and CDR2 FQNEAQ (reference sequence). Deletions cut 0 bases from V and 10 bases from J, with 7 bases between. This CDR3 region has 12 residues. CDR3 in DNA: TGTGCCAGCAGCTTAGCCGGCGGAGAGCAGTTCTTC. Translation: CASSLAGGEQFF.

This clone was recorded only once. The chain joins TRBV28 to TRBJ1-2; the match to TRBD1 covers 8 bases. Germline V lookup: CDR1 MDHEN, CDR2 SYDVKM. V lost 3 bases to trimming and J lost 8 bases; unmatched junction nucleotides: 11. This CDR3 has 15 amino acids. The CDR3 DNA reads as TGTGCCAGCAGTTTTACTCAGGGGGCCGGGAGGGGCTACACCTTC. Its protein is CASSFTQGAGRGYTF.

This chain connects TRBV5-4 to TRBJ2-1, with 7 bases fitting TRBD2. The J segment lost 7 bases and the V segment lost 0 bases, leaving 10 bases of the junction unmatched. Germline CDR1 reads SGHNT; CDR2 reads YYREEE (reference sequence). The CDR3 has 16 residues. CDR3 nucleotide sequence: TGTGCCAGCAGCTTGGCGGGGGGAGGGCCGAGGAATGAGCAGTTCTTC. Translation: CASSLAGGGPRNEQFF.

The chain employs TRBV27 and TRBJ2-7; 9 nucleotides match TRBD2. The CDR3 contains 15 residues. V shed 7 bases, J shed 1 base, and the junction held 8 bases outside the gene matches. The germline V gene encodes CDR1 MNHEY and CDR2 SMNVEV (reference sequence). CDR3 nucleotide sequence: TGTGCCAGCATTCTTCTCGCGGGGGGGTCCTACGAGCAGTACTTC. This codes for CASILLAGGSYEQYF.

The rearrangement uses TRBV5-6 and TRBJ2-3, with D uncertain. Looked up from germline, CDR1 is SGHDT and CDR2 is YYEEEE. Trimming removed 0 bases from V and 4 bases from J, with 6 bases in between. The CDR3 runs to 13 residues. In DNA form, the CDR3 reads TGTGCCAGCAGCTTGGATTTAGCAGATACGCAGTATTTT. It yields the protein CASSLDLADTQYF.

The chain uses TRBV5-8 and TRBJ2-5; the D gene is possibly TRBD2 (5 bases). There are 13 residues in the CDR3. Trimming stripped 0 bases from V and 7 bases from J, with 10 bases between. Germline V gives CDR1 SGHTS, CDR2 YDEGEE. For the CDR3, the DNA is TGTGCCAGCAGCTTGGTCTCGGGGTCGACCCAGTACTTC. Protein sequence: CASSLVSGSTQYF.

V usage is TRBV4-3 and J usage is TRBJ2-1, with D perhaps matching TRBD2 (6 bases). The CDR3 has 18 amino acids. Germline V gene sequence: CDR1 LGHNA, CDR2 YSLEER. V shed 0 bases and J shed 3 bases, with 18 bases lying between them. CDR3 nucleotides: TGCGCCAGCAGCCAAGACCCCCTGGGAGCGGAGGGCTACAATGAGCAGTTCTTC. Its translation is CASSQDPLGAEGYNEQFF.

This sequence joins TRBV2 and TRBJ1-4; a possible D gene is TRBD1 (5 bases). Germline lookup yields CDR1 SNHLY and CDR2 FYNNEI. The CDR3 consists of 12 residues. Trimming removed 5 bases from V and 14 bases from J, with 15 bases in between. The CDR3 DNA follows: TGTGCCAGCAGTTGGACCCGGGACCAGCTGTTTTTT. Protein sequence: CASSWTRDQLFF. Using reference TRBV2 and TRBJ1-4 for the parts outside the CDR3, the full variable domain is EPEVTQTPSHQVTQMGQEVILRCVPISNHLYFYWYRQILGQKVEFLVSFYNNEISEKSEIFDDQFSVERPDGSNFTLKIRSTKLEDSAMYFCASSWTRDQLFFGSGTQLSVL.

The rearrangement uses TRBV7-9 and TRBJ2-7, with D possibly matching TRBD2 (6 bases). CDR1 SEHNR and CDR2 FQNEAQ come from the germline V gene (reference sequence). V dropped 5 bases and J dropped 2 bases, with 19 bases sitting between them. The CDR3 loop spans 16 amino acids. The CDR3 region is CASSASGTPSPYEQYF. The CDR3 coding sequence is TGTGCCAGCAGCGCCTCCGGGACTCCTAGCCCCTACGAGCAGTACTTC.

The rearrangement links TRBV19 to TRBJ1-2, with TRBD1 as a possible D gene (5 bases). The V gene's germline CDR1 is LNHDA and CDR2 SQIVND (reference sequence). The CDR3 extends over 15 amino acids. The V end lost 9 bases, the J end lost 1 base, and 18 bases lay between the germline ends. CDR3 protein: CASRDKRGNNYGYTF. Here the CDR3 DNA reads TGTGCCAGCAGGGATAAGAGGGGAAATAACTATGGCTACACCTTC.

The V call is TRBV5-1, the J call TRBJ2-5, with D possibly TRBD1 on 5 matching bases. Near its end, the DNA agrees better with TRBJ2-7, so the J call may be wrong. Germline assignment: CDR1 SGHRS and CDR2 YFSETQ. The CDR3 spans 14 residues. CDR3 in DNA: TGCGCCAGCAGTCAGGGCGCTAGCTCCTACGAGCAGTACTTC. Protein sequence: CASSQGASSYEQYF.

Note on this clone: The sample has other DNA sequences that encode this CDR3 too. V gene TRBV5-1 combines with J gene TRBJ1-4, with D possibly TRBD1 on 5 matching bases. Germline loops: CDR1 SGHRS, CDR2 YFSETQ. This CDR3 comprises 14 residues. Trimming shortened V by 0 bases and J by 5 bases, and 8 bases separated the two germline ends. CDR3 region: CASSLDGGNEKLFF. CDR3 sequence (DNA): TGCGCCAGCAGCTTGGACGGGGGGAATGAAAAACTGTTTTTT.

The chain recombines TRBV7-8 with TRBJ2-4; D perhaps matches TRBD1 (8 bases). V was trimmed by 3 bases and J by 1 base, leaving 22 bases between them. Germline lookup yields CDR1 SGHVS and CDR2 FQNEAQ. The CDR3 is made up of 19 amino acids. The CDR3 loop is CASSFPPGGRGEAKNIQYF. The CDR3 nucleotides are TGTGCCAGCAGCTTCCCCCCAGGGGGCCGGGGGGAGGCCAAAAACATTCAGTACTTC.

The chain couples TRBV9 to TRBJ2-2; 7 bases match TRBD2. Germline V gene sequence: CDR1 SGDLS, CDR2 YYNGEE. The junction had 7 bases not matched to a gene; V was cut back by 2 bases and J by 0 bases. This CDR3 contains 17 residues. Here the CDR3 reads CASSVRGLISNTGELFF. CDR3 DNA: TGTGCCAGCAGCGTGAGGGGACTAATTTCGAACACCGGGGAGCTGTTTTTT.

The chain employs TRBV5-1 and TRBJ2-7; unclear D gene. The CDR3 consists of 16 residues. Germline assignment: CDR1 SGHRS and CDR2 YFSETQ. Trimming cost V 3 bases and J 3 bases, with 19 bases left between them. The CDR3 reads CASSSRSRARDYEQYF. DNA for the CDR3: TGCGCCAGCAGCTCACGTTCGAGAGCTCGTGACTACGAGCAGTACTTC.

In its sample, this clone was seen once. The chain links TRBV5-8 to TRBJ1-1; D gene ambiguous. The CDR3 extends over 14 amino acids. V lost 0 bases, J lost 3 bases, and 9 bases lay in between. Germline CDR1 and CDR2: SGHTS and YDEGEE. As DNA, the CDR3 is TGTGCCAGCAGCTTGGTCCCAGGTCACACTGAAGCTTTCTTT. Translated, it gives CASSLVPGHTEAFF.